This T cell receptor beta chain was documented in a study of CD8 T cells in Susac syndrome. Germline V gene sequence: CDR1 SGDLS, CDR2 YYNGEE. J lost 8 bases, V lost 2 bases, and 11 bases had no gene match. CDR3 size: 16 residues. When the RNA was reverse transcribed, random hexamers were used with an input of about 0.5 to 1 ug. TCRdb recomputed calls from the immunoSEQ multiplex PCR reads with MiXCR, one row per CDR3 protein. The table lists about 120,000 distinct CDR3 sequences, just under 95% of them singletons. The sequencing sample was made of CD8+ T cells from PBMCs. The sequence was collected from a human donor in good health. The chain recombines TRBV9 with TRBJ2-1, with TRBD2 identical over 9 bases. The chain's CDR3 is CASSVIVAGEVDEQFF. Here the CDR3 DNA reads TGTGCCAGCAGCGTTATCGTAGCGGGAGAGGTCGATGAGCAGTTCTTC.